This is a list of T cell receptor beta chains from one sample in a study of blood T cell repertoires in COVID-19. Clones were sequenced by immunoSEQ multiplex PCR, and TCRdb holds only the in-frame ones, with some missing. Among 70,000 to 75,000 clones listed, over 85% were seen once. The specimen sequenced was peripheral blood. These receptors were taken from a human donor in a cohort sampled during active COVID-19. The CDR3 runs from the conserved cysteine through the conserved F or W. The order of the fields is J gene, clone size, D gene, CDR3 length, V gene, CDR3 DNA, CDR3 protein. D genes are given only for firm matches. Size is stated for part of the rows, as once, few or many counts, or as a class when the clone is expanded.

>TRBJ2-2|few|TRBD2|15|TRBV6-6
TGTGCCAGCAGAAGGACTAGCGGGAAAACCGGGGAGCTGTTTTTT
CASRRTSGKTGELFF
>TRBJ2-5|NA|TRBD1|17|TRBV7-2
TGTGCCAGCAGCTTAGGGGGCGGGACAGGGGGCTTAGGGACCCAGTACTTC
CASSLGGGTGGLGTQYF
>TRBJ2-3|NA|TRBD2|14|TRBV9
TGTGCCAGCAGCGCTAGCGGGAGCACAGATACGCAGTATTTT
CASSASGSTDTQYF
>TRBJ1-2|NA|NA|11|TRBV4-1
TGCGCCAGCAGTTACAGAAATGGCTACACCTTC
CASSYRNGYTF
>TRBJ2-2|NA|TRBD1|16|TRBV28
TGTGCCAGCAGTTCCTACGGGACAGGGCGGACCGGGGAGCTGTTTTTT
CASSSYGTGRTGELFF
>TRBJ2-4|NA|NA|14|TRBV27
TGTGCCAGCAGTTGGGGTAGGGGCGGAAACATTCAGTACTTC
CASSWGRGGNIQYF
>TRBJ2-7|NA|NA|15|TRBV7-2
TGTGCCAGCAGCTTAGATTCCGGACTTGCCTACGAGCAGTACTTC
CASSLDSGLAYEQYF
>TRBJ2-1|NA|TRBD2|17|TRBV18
TGTGCCAGCTCACCAAGGACTAGCGGGAGCTCCTACAATGAGCAGTTCTTC
CASSPRTSGSSYNEQFF
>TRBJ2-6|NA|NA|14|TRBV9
TGTGCCAGCAGCGCAGACTCTGGGGCCAACGTCCTGACTTTC
CASSADSGANVLTF
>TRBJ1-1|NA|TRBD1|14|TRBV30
TGTGCCTGGACCCCTACCGGGACAGGGGATGAAGCTTTCTTT
CAWTPTGTGDEAFF
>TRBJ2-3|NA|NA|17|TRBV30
TGTGCCTGGAGTGTCCCAAAAGAGACACTGAGCACAGATACGCAGTATTTT
CAWSVPKETLSTDTQYF
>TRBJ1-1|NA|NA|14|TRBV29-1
TGCAGCGTTGAAGATCCCGGCAGGGTGACTGAAGCTTTCTTT
CSVEDPGRVTEAFF
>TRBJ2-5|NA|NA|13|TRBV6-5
TGTGCCAGCAGTTACGGGCCGGGGGAGACCCAGTACTTC
CASSYGPGETQYF
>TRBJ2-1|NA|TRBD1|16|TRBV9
TGTGCCAGCAGCGGCAGGCCGTTGACAGGGGTCCATGAGCAGTTCTTC
CASSGRPLTGVHEQFF
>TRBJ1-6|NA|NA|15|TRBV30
TGTGCCTGGAGAGTTGGGGGGGCAGATAATTCACCCCTCCACTTT
CAWRVGGADNSPLHF
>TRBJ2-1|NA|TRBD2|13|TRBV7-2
TGTGCCAGCAGCGGGACTAGGTGGAATGAGCAGTTCTTC
CASSGTRWNEQFF
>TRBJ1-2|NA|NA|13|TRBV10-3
TGTGCCAGCTCCTCGGGCAGGGTCTATGGCTACACCTTC
CASSSGRVYGYTF
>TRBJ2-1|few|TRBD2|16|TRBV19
TGTGCCAGTAGTATGAGGGGCGGGAGCGCCTACAATGAGCAGTTCTTC
CASSMRGGSAYNEQFF
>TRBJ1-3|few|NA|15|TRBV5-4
TGTGCCAGCAGCTTGGGACTGAACTCTGGAAACACCATATATTTT
CASSLGLNSGNTIYF
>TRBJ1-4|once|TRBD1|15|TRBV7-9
TGTGCCAGCAGCTTGCCGCCAACAGGGGATGAAAAACTGTTTTTT
CASSLPPTGDEKLFF
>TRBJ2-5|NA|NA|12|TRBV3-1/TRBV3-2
TGTGCCAGCAGCCAAGACGGGAAGACCCAGTACTTC
CASSQDGKTQYF
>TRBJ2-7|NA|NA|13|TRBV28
TGTGCCAGCAGGAACAGGGTGAACTACGAGCAGTACTTC
CASRNRVNYEQYF
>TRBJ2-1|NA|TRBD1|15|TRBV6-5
TGTGCCAGCAGACTGGGGGGACAGGGCGCGAATGAGCAGTTCTTC
CASRLGGQGANEQFF
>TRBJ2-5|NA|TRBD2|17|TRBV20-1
TGCAGTGCTAGTCCTTCTTTAGCGGGAGGGCCGGGGGAGACCCAGTACTTC
CSASPSLAGGPGETQYF
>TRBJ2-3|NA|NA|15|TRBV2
TGTGCCAGCAGTGACAGAGGGTGGGGCACAGATACGCAGTATTTT
CASSDRGWGTDTQYF
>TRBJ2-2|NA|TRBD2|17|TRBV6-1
TGTGCCAGCAGTGAAGTTGATAGCGGGAGAAACACCGGGGAGCTGTTTTTT
CASSEVDSGRNTGELFF
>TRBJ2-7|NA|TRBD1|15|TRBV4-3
TGCGCCAGCAGCCAAGAACCGGGACAGGGACACGAGCAGTACTTC
CASSQEPGQGHEQYF
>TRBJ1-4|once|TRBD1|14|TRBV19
TGTGCCAGTAGTCGGGACAGGGGTAATGAAAAACTGTTTTTT
CASSRDRGNEKLFF
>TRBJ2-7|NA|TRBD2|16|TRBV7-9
TGTGCCAGCAGCTTAGTGACTAGCGGGTTTCCCTACGAGCAGTACTTC
CASSLVTSGFPYEQYF
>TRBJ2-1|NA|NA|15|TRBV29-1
TGCAGCGTTACGAGGGATCCTACAGGGTACAATGAGCAGTTCTTC
CSVTRDPTGYNEQFF
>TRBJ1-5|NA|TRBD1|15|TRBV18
TGTGCCAGCTCACAGGGACAGGGGGTCGATCAGCCCCAGCATTTT
CASSQGQGVDQPQHF
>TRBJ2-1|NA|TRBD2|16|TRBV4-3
TGCGCCAGCAGCCAAGATGGGGGTTCTAGCGGGAGGGTCCAGTTCTTC
CASSQDGGSSGRVQFF
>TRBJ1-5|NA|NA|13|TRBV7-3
TGTGCCAGCAGTCTGACCCCGGGAGAGCCCCAGCATTTT
CASSLTPGEPQHF
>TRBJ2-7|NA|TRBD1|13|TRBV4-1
TGCGCCAGCAGAAGCGACAGGGCCGGCGCGCAGTACTTC
CASRSDRAGAQYF
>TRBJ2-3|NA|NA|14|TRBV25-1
TGTGCCAGCAGGCCCCCCAGGAACACAGATACGCAGTATTTT
CASRPPRNTDTQYF
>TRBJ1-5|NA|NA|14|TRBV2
TGTGCCAGCAGGAGCAGGGGTAGCAATCAGCCCCAGCATTTT
CASRSRGSNQPQHF
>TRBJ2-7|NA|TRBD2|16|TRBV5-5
TGTGCCAGCAGCCCGCATCTAGCGGAGATCTCCTACGAGCAGTACTTC
CASSPHLAEISYEQYF
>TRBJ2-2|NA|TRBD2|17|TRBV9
TGTGCCAGCAGCGTAGATCGAGGGAGGGCAAACACCGGGGAGCTGTTTTTT
CASSVDRGRANTGELFF
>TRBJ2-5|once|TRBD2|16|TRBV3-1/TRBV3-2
TGTGCCAGCAGCCAAGTTAGGAGCGGGAGTCTTGAGACCCAGTACTTC
CASSQVRSGSLETQYF
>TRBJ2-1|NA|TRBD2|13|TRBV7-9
TGTGCCAGCAGCCAACTAGCGGGAGATGAGCAGTTCTTC
CASSQLAGDEQFF
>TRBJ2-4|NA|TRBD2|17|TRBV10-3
TGTGCCATCAGTGAGGCTAGCGGAGCGGGAGCCAAAAACATTCAGTACTTC
CAISEASGAGAKNIQYF
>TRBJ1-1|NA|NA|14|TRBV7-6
TGTGCCAGCAGCTTGGGACAAGCGAACACTGAAGCTTTCTTT
CASSLGQANTEAFF
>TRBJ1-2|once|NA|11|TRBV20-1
TGCAGTGCTCTACACGGGTATGGCTACACCTTC
CSALHGYGYTF
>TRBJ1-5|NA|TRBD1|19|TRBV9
TGTGCCAGCAGCACACGCTGGGACAGGCGGGGTAACTGCAATCAGCCCCAGCATTTT
CASSTRWDRRGNCNQPQHF
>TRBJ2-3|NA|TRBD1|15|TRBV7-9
TGTGCCAGCAGCTCCGGGACAGGGCAAACAGATACGCAGTATTTT
CASSSGTGQTDTQYF
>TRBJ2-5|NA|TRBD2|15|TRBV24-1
TGTGCCACCAGTGACCCGAGCGGGAGGGAAGAGACCCAGTACTTC
CATSDPSGREETQYF
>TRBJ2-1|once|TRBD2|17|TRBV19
TGTGCCAGTAGTAAGACTAGCGGGAGTGAGAGGTACAATGAGCAGTTCTTC
CASSKTSGSERYNEQFF
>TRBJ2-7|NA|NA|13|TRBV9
TGTGCCAGCAGCGTCGGACAAAACTACGAGCAGTACTTC
CASSVGQNYEQYF
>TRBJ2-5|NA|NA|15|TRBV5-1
TGCGCCAGCAGCTTGGAAATCCGGACTGGTGGGACCCAGTACTTC
CASSLEIRTGGTQYF